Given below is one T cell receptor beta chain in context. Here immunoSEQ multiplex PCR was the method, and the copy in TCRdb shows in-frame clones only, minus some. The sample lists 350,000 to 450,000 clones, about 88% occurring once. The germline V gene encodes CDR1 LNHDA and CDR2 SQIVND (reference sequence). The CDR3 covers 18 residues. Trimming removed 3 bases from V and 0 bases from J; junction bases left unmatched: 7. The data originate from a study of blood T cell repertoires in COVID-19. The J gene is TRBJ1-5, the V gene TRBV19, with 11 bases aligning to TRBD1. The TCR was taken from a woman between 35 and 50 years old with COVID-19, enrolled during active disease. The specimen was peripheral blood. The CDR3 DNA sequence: TGTGCCAGTAGTATTTCGGGACAGGGGGGATATAGCAATCAGCCCCAGCATTTT. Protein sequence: CASSISGQGGYSNQPQHF.